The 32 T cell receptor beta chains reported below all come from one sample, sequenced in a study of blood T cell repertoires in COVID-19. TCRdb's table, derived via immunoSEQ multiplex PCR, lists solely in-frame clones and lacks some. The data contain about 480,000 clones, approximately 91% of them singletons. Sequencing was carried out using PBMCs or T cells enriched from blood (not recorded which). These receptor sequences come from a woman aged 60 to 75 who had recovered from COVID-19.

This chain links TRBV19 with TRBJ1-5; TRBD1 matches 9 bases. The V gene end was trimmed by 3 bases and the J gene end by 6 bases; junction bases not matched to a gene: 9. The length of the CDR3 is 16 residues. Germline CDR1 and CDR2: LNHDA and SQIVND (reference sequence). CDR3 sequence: CASSIISGTGIQPQHF. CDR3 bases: TGTGCCAGTAGTATTATATCCGGGACAGGGATTCAGCCCCAGCATTTT.

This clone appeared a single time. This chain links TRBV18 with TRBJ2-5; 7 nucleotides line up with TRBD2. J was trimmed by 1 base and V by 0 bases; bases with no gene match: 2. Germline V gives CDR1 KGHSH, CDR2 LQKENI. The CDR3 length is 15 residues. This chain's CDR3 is CASSPPGGGQETQYF. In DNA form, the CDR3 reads TGTGCCAGCTCACCACCGGGCGGGGGCCAAGAGACCCAGTACTTC. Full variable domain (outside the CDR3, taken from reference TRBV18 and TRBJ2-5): NAGVMQNPRHLVRRRGQEARLRCSPMKGHSHVYWYRQLPEEGLKFMVYLQKENIIDESGMPKERFSAEFPKEGPSILRIQQVVRGDSAAYFCASSPPGGGQETQYFGPGTRLLVL.

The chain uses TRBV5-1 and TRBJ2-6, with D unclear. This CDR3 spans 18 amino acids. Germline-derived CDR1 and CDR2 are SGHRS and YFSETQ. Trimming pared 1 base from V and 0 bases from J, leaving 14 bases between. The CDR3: CASSLTPNYPSGANVLTF. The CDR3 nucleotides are TGCGCCAGCAGCTTGACACCAAACTACCCCTCTGGGGCCAACGTCCTGACTTTC.

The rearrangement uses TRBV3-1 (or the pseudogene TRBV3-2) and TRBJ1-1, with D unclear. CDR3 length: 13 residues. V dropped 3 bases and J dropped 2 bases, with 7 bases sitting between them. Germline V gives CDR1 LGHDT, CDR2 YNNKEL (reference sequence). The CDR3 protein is CASSQVSNTEAFF. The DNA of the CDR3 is TGTGCCAGCAGCCAGGTTAGTAACACTGAAGCTTTCTTT.

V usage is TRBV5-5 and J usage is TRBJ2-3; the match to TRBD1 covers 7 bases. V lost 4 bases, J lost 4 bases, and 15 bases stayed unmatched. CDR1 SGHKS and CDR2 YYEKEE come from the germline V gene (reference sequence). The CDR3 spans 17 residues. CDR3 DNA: TGTGCCAGCAGCCCCAAGACAGGGAGAGAGGGGGCAGATACGCAGTATTTT. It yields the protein CASSPKTGREGADTQYF.

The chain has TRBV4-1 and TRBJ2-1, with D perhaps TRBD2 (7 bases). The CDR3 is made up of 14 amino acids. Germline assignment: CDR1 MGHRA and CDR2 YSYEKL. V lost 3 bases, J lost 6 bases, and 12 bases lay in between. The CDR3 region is CASSQGGPFNEQFF. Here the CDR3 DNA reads TGCGCCAGCAGCCAGGGGGGGCCCTTCAATGAGCAGTTCTTC.

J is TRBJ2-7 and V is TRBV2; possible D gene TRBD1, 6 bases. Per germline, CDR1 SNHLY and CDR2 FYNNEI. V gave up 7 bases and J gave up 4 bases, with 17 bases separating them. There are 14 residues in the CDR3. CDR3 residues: CASKTDSEIYEQYF. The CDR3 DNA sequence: TGTGCCAGCAAAACGGACAGCGAAATTTACGAGCAGTACTTC.

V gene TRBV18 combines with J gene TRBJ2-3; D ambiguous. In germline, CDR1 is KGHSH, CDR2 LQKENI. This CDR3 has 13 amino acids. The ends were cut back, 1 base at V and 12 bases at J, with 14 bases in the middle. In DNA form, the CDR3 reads TGTGCCAGCTCACCACGTGAAACATACCCTCAGTATTTT. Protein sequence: CASSPRETYPQYF.

In nucleotides, the CDR3 is TGTGCCAGCAGACCGACTAGCGGGGTTACGCAGTATTTT. Translated: CASRPTSGVTQYF. J is TRBJ2-3 and V is TRBV12-3 or TRBV12-4; 11 nucleotides align to TRBD2. The CDR3 consists of 13 residues. The V and J ends lost 6 bases and 8 bases, in that order; junction bases with no gene match: 4.

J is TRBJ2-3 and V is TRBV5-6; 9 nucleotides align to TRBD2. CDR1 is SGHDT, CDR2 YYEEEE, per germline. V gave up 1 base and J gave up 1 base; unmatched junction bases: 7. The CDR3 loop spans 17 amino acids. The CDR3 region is CASSLQLLAGRTDTQYF. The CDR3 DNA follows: TGTGCCAGCAGCTTGCAACTCCTAGCGGGGCGCACAGATACGCAGTATTTT.

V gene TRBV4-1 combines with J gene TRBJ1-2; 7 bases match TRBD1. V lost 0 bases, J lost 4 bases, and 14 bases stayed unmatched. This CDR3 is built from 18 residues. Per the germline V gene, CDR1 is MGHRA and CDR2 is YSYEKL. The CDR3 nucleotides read TGCGCCAGCAGCCAAGAATTGGTCGGGGAAGGGGGCAGCTATGGCTACACCTTC. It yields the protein CASSQELVGEGGSYGYTF.

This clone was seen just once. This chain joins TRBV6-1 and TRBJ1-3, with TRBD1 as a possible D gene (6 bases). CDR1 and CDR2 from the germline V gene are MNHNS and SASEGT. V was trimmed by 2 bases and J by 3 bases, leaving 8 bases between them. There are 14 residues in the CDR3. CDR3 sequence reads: CASSEQGNGNTIYF. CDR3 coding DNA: TGTGCCAGCAGTGAACAGGGGAATGGAAACACCATATATTTT.

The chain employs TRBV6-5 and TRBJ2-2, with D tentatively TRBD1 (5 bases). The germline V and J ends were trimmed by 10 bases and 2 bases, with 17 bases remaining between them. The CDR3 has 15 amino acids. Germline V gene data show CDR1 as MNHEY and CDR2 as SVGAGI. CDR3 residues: CATTKGQGNTGELFF. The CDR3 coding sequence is TGTGCCACTACGAAGGGGCAGGGAAACACCGGGGAGCTGTTTTTT.

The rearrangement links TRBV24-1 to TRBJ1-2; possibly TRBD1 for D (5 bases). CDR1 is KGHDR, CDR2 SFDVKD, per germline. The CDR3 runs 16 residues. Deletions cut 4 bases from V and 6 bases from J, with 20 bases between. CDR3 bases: TGTGCCACCAGTGACCCACAGGTAGGCGCTGCTAATGGCTACACCTTC. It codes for CATSDPQVGAANGYTF.

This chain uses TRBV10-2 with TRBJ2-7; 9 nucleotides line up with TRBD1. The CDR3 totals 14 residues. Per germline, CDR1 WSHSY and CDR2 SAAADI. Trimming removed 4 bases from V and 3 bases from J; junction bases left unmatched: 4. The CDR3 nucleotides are TGCGCCAGCAGTGGGGCGGGACAGGGCTACGAGCAGTACGTC. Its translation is CASSGAGQGYEQYV.

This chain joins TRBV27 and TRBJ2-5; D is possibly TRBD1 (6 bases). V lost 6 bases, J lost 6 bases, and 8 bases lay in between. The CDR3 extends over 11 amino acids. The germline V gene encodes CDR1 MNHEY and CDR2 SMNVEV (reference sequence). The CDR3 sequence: CASRRGKTQYF. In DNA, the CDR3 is TGTGCCAGCAGGAGGGGGAAGACCCAGTACTTC.

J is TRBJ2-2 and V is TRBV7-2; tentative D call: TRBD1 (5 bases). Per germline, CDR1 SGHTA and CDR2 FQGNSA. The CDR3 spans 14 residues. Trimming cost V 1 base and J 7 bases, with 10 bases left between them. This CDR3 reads CASSLVGAGGELFF. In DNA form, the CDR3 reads TGTGCCAGCAGCTTAGTAGGGGCTGGCGGGGAGCTGTTTTTT.

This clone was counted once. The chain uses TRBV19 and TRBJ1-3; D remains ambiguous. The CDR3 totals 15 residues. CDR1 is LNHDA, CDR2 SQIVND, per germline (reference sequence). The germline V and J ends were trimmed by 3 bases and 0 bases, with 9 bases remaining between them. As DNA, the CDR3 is TGTGCCAGTAGTATTTTACCGAGCTCTGGAAACACCATATATTTT. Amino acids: CASSILPSSGNTIYF.

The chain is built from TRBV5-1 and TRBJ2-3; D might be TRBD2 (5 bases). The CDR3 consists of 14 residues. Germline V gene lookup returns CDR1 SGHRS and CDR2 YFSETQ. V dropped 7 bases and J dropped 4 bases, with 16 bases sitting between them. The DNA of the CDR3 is TGCGCCAGCGGCCTACTAGAGGGAGCAGATACGCAGTATTTT. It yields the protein CASGLLEGADTQYF.

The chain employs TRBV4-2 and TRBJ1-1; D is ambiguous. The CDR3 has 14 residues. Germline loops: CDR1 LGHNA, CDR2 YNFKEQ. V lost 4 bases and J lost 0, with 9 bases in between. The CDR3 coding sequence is TGTGCCAGCAGCCCCCGTCACATGAACACTGAAGCTTTCTTT. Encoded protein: CASSPRHMNTEAFF.

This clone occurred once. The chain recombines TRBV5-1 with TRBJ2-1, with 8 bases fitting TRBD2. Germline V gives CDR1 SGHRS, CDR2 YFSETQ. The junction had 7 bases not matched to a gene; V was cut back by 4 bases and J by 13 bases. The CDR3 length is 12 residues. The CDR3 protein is CASSPGGEEQFF. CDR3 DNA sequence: TGCGCCAGCAGCCCGGGGGGGGAAGAACAGTTCTTC.

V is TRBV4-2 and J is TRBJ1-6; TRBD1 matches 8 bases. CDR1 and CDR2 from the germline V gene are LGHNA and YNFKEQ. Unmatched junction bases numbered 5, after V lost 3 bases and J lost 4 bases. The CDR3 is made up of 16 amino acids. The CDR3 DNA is TGTGCCAGCAGCCAGGCGGGACAGGAGTATAATTCACCCCTCCACTTT. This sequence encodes CASSQAGQEYNSPLHF.

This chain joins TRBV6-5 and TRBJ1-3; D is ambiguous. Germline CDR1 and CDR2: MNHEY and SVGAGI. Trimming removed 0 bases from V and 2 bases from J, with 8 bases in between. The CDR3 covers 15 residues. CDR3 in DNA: TGTGCCAGCAGTTACTCGACGGGTCCTGGAAACACCATATATTTT. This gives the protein CASSYSTGPGNTIYF.

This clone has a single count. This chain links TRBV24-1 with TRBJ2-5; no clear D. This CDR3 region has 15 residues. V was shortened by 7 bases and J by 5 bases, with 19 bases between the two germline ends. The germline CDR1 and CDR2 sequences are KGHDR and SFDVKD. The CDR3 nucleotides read TGTGCCACCAGCCAGACCTCCGCTCCCGGGGAGACCCAGTACTTC. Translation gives CATSQTSAPGETQYF.

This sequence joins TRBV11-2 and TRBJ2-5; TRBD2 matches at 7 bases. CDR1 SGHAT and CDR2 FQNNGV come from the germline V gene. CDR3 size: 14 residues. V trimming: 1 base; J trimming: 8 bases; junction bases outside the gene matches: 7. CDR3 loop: CASSLGGGESTQYF. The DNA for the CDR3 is TGTGCCAGCAGCTTAGGCGGGGGTGAATCAACCCAGTACTTC.

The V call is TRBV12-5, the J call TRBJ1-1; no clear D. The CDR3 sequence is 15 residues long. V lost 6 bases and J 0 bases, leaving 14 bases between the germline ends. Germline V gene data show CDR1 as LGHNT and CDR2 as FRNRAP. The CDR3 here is CASGAPQIMNTEAFF. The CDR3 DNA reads TGTGCTAGTGGGGCCCCACAGATAATGAACACTGAAGCTTTCTTT.

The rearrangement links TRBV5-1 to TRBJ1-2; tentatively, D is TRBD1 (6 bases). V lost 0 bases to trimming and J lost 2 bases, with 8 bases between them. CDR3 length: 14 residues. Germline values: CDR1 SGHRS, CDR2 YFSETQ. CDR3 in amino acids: CASSLGGQNYGYTF. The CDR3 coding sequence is TGCGCCAGCAGCTTGGGGGGGCAGAACTATGGCTACACCTTC.

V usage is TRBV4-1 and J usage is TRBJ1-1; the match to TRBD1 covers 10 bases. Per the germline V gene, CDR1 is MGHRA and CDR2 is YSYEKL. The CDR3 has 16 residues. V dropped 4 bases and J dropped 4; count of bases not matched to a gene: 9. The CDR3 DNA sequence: TGCGCCAGCAGCCGGAGGGGGACAGGGGACGGCACTGAAGCTTTCTTT. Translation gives CASSRRGTGDGTEAFF.

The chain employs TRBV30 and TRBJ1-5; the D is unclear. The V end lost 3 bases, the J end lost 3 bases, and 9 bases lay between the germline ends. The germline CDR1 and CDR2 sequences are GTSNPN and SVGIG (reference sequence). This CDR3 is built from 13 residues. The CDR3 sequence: CAWSRGLNQPQHF. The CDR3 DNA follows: TGTGCCTGGAGCCGCGGCCTCAATCAGCCCCAGCATTTT. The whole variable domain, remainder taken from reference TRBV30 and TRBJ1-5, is SQTIHQWPATLVQPVGSPLSLECTVEGTSNPNLYWYRQAAGRGLQLLFYSVGIGQISSEVPQNLSASRPQDRQFILSSKKLLLSDSGFYLCAWSRGLNQPQHFGDGTRLSIL.

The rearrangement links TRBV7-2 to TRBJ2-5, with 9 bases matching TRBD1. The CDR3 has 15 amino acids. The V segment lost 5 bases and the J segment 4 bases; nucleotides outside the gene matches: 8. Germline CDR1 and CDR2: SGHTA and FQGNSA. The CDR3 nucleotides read TGTGCCAGCAGCATTGAACGGACAGGGGCAGAGACCCAGTACTTC. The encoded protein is CASSIERTGAETQYF.

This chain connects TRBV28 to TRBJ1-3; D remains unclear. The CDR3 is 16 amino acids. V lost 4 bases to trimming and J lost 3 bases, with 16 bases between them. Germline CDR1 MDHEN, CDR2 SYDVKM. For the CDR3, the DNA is TGTGCCAGCAGTTCCCTCCATGCAGATTATGGAAACACCATATATTTT. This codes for CASSSLHADYGNTIYF.

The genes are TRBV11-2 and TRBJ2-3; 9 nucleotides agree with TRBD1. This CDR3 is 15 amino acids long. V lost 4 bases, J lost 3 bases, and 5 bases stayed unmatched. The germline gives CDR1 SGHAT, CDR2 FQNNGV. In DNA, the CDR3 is TGTGCCAGCAGCTCCCCGGGACAGGGAACAGATACGCAGTATTTT. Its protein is CASSSPGQGTDTQYF.